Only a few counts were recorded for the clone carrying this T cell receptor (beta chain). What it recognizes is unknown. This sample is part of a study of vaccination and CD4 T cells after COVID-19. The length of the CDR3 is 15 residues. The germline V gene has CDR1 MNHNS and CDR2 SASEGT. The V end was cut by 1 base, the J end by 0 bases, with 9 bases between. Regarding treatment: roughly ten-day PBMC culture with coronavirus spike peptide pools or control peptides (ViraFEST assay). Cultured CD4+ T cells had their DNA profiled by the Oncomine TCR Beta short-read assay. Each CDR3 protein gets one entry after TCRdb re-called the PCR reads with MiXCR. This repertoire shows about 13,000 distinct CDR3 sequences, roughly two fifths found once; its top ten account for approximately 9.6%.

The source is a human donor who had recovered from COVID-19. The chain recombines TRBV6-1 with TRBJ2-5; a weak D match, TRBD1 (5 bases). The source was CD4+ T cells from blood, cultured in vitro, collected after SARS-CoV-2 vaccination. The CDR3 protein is CASSEGQFNQETQYF. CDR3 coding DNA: TGTGCCAGCAGTGAAGGACAGTTTAACCAAGAGACCCAGTACTTC.